Listed below are T cell receptor beta chains from one sample, sequenced in a study of cytomegalovirus exposure and HLA in healthy donors. The protocol was immunoSEQ multiplex PCR, while the TCRdb copy is restricted to in-frame clones and leaves out a portion. The data hold 100,000 to 150,000 clones, with 65% to 90% observed a single time. Sample: PBMCs. Receptors originate from a man aged 50 to 59 in good health and CMV-seronegative. CDR3s include the opening cysteine and the closing phenylalanine or tryptophan. The order of the fields is V gene, clone size, D gene, J gene, CDR3 protein, CDR3 DNA. D genes are given only for firm matches. Clone size is not always given. Where it is, it says once, few, many or a class for expanded clones.

v_gene: TRBV27; abundance: -; d_gene: -; j_gene: TRBJ2-2; CDR3aa: CASSFSSLTGELFF; CDR3nt: TGTGCCAGCAGTTTTAGTTCTTTGACCGGGGAGCTGTTTTTT
v_gene: TRBV7-9; abundance: -; d_gene: TRBD1; j_gene: TRBJ2-7; CDR3aa: CASSAGTGHPYEQYF; CDR3nt: TGTGCCAGCAGCGCCGGGACAGGACACCCCTACGAGCAGTACTTC
v_gene: TRBV7-2; abundance: -; d_gene: TRBD2; j_gene: TRBJ2-7; CDR3aa: CASSLVFSGTTTYEQYF; CDR3nt: TGTGCCAGCAGCTTAGTGTTTTCTGGGACTACGACCTACGAGCAGTACTTC
v_gene: TRBV4-3; abundance: -; d_gene: -; j_gene: TRBJ1-5; CDR3aa: CASSQERGGQPQHF; CDR3nt: TGCGCCAGCAGCCAAGAACGGGGGGGCCAGCCCCAGCATTTT
v_gene: TRBV18; abundance: few; d_gene: TRBD1; j_gene: TRBJ2-7; CDR3aa: CASSSTGGSYEQYF; CDR3nt: TGTGCCAGCTCGTCCACAGGGGGCTCCTACGAGCAGTACTTC
v_gene: TRBV2; abundance: -; d_gene: TRBD2; j_gene: TRBJ2-5; CDR3aa: CASSPEDPGTSTQYF; CDR3nt: TGTGCCAGCAGCCCCGAAGATCCCGGGACTAGCACCCAGTACTTC
v_gene: TRBV10-2; abundance: -; d_gene: -; j_gene: TRBJ1-1; CDR3aa: CASSDWGRRGEAFF; CDR3nt: TGCGCCAGCAGTGATTGGGGGCGGCGTGGTGAAGCTTTCTTT
v_gene: TRBV4-1; abundance: few; d_gene: TRBD2; j_gene: TRBJ2-7; CDR3aa: CASSQDSRGTSGGGQYF; CDR3nt: TGCGCCAGCAGCCAAGACAGCCGTGGGACTAGCGGGGGAGGGCAGTACTTC
v_gene: TRBV11-2; abundance: -; d_gene: TRBD1; j_gene: TRBJ1-6; CDR3aa: CASSILGTGISHF; CDR3nt: TGTGCCAGCAGCATACTCGGGACAGGAATCTCTCACTTT
v_gene: TRBV5-4; abundance: -; d_gene: TRBD1; j_gene: TRBJ2-7; CDR3aa: CASSSRDSGYEQYF; CDR3nt: TGTGCCAGCAGCTCCCGGGACAGTGGGTACGAGCAGTACTTC
v_gene: TRBV19; abundance: -; d_gene: TRBD1; j_gene: TRBJ1-2; CDR3aa: CASSPDRGYYGYTF; CDR3nt: TGTGCCAGTAGTCCCGACAGGGGCTACTATGGCTACACCTTC
v_gene: TRBV30; abundance: -; d_gene: -; j_gene: TRBJ1-1; CDR3aa: CAWSVGRGDLTFF; CDR3nt: TGTGCCTGGAGTGTCGGCCGGGGGGATTTAACTTTCTTT
v_gene: TRBV6-4; abundance: -; d_gene: TRBD1; j_gene: TRBJ2-3; CDR3aa: CATYGQGATYPDTQYF; CDR3nt: TGTGCCACTTACGGGCAGGGGGCCACATATCCAGATACGCAGTATTTT
v_gene: TRBV7-8; abundance: -; d_gene: TRBD2; j_gene: TRBJ2-3; CDR3aa: CASSSRRTSGGRDTQYF; CDR3nt: TGTGCCAGCAGCTCCCGTAGGACTAGCGGGGGGCGCGATACGCAGTATTTT
v_gene: TRBV4-1; abundance: -; d_gene: TRBD1; j_gene: TRBJ1-4; CDR3aa: CASSQANEDRGNEKLFF; CDR3nt: TGCGCCAGCAGCCAAGCCAACGAGGACAGGGGTAATGAAAAACTGTTTTTT
v_gene: TRBV4-1; abundance: -; d_gene: -; j_gene: TRBJ1-2; CDR3aa: CASSQLRAGGYTF; CDR3nt: TGCGCCAGCAGCCAATTACGAGCTGGTGGCTACACCTTC
v_gene: TRBV6-1; abundance: -; d_gene: TRBD2; j_gene: TRBJ2-5; CDR3aa: CASSEGLAGAQETQYF; CDR3nt: TGTGCCAGCAGTGAAGGGCTAGCGGGGGCTCAAGAGACCCAGTACTTC